This TCR beta chain was sequenced in a study of T cell responses to AZD1222 COVID-19 vaccine (dated by TCRdb to the early 2020s). Regarding the study in general: AZD1222 recipients with second doses at about 4 weeks or about 12 weeks were pooled, because spike-specific TCR depth and breadth did not differ between schedules. Trial participants were enrolled by age into 18-55, 56-69 and 70-plus year subgroups, with approximately 150, 28 and 58 TCR-sequenced participants respectively. A total of about 230 trial participants underwent TCR sequencing, of whom 200 to 220 received two doses of AZD1222 and 26 received two doses of the MenACWY control vaccine.

What the study reported, not specific to this receptor: Conclusions about previously exposed vaccinees are limited because only six or seven AZD1222 recipients were SARS-CoV-2 seropositive at baseline. Spike-specific TCR breadth and depth rose significantly after two AZD1222 doses compared with day 0 and with MenACWY recipients. The 56-69-year group was small, and its depth increase did not reach significance, likely because of low power. Participants were mostly white British and included more females than males, and it was suggested by the authors that clonal diversity may have been underestimated. Nearly half of unique spike-specific TCRs reportedly recognized epitopes outside regions mutated in the B.1.351 and B.1.1.7 variants. Because no samples from the day 14 peak response were available, repertoires could be characterized only after the peak T cell response. The vaccine-associated CD4 TCRs covered the entire spike protein, and the dominant responses fell in regions 160-218 and 743-854.

Counted from cysteine to phenylalanine, this CDR3 has 15 amino acids. Only CDR3 DNA is held: 45 bases, read in frame from base 1. V is reduced by 5 bases and J by 0 bases, leaving a spacing of 11 bases between them. Based on the germline V gene, the CDR1 and CDR2 sequences are MDHEN and SYDVKM. The CDR3 regions of human TCRbeta chains were subjected to immunosequencing. From the authors' description of their analysis: Repertoire TCRs were checked for matches against a reference library of SARS-CoV-2-specific TCRs that had been generated using the MIRA antigen-specificity platform. Breadth meant the fraction of unique TCRs that were SARS-CoV-2-associated, whereas depth meant the fraction of total T cells that were SARS-CoV-2-associated. Using the MIRA data, each spike-specific TCR was mapped to the spike region that the TCR reacts to and placed in a CD4 or CD8 class. Log10-transformed breadth and depth values were compared by one-way ANOVA with Sidak's multiple comparisons tests. Drawn from immuneACCESS, this table holds only the in-frame rearrangements with V and J called that TCRdb kept. Clones are partly lost; checked studies trace under half to an unresolved V gene and leave the rest unexplained. V, J and clone size are those of that table, while D and trimming were read from the DNA. Across this sample there are 110,000 or so clones, with roughly 92% seen only once. The biggest ten clones account for 4% to 5% of the sample.

Note on this clone: Its antigen remains undetermined. No base quality values were provided; no much bigger clone lies one nucleotide off.

The label giving this sample's time point can be read as: baseline before first vaccination. Samples from vaccinated people were obtained from the UK trials COV001 and COV002, which included a single-blind randomized controlled phase 2/3 trial of AZD1222 (ChAdOx1 nCoV-19) in healthy adults. For TCRbeta chain sequencing, PBMC samples were collected from trial participants at day 0 and at day 28 after the second dose. This sequence was found in an adult in good health. The input for sequencing was peripheral blood, taken on day 0 of AZD1222 vaccination. The chain joins TRBV28 to TRBJ1-5; TRBD1 is possibly the D segment (5 matching bases). In nucleotides, the sequence is TGTGCCAGCAGTAAGGCCGGGACTAGCAATCAGCCCCAGCATTTT. Its amino acids are CASSKAGTSNQPQHF.